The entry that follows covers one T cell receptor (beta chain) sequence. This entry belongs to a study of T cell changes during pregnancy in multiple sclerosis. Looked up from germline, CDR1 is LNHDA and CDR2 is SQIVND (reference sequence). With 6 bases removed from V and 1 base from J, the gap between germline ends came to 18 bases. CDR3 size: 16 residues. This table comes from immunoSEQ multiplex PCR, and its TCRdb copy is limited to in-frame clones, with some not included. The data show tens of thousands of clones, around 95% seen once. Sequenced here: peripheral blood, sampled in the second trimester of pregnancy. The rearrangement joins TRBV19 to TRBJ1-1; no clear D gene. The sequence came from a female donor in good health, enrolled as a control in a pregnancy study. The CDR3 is CASRDLLTLKNTEAFF. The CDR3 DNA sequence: TGTGCCAGTAGAGACCTATTGACACTGAAGAACACTGAAGCTTTCTTT.